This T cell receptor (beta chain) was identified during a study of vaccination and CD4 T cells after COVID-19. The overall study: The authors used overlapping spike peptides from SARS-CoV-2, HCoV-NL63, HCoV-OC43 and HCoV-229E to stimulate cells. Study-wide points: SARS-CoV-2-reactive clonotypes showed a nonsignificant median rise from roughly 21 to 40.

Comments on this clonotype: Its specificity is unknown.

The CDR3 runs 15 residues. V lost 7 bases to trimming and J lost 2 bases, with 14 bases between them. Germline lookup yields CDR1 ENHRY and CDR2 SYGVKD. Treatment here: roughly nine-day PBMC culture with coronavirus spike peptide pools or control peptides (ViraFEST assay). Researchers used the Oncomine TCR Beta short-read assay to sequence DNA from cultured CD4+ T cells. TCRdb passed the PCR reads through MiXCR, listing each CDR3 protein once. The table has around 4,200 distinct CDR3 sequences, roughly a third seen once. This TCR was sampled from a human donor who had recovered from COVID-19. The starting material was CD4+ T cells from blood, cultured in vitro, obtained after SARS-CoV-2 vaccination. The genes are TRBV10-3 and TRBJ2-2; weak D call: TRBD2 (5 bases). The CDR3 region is CAITRTSLNTGELFF. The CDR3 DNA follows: TGTGCCATCACTAGGACTTCCCTTAACACCGGGGAGCTGTTTTTT.